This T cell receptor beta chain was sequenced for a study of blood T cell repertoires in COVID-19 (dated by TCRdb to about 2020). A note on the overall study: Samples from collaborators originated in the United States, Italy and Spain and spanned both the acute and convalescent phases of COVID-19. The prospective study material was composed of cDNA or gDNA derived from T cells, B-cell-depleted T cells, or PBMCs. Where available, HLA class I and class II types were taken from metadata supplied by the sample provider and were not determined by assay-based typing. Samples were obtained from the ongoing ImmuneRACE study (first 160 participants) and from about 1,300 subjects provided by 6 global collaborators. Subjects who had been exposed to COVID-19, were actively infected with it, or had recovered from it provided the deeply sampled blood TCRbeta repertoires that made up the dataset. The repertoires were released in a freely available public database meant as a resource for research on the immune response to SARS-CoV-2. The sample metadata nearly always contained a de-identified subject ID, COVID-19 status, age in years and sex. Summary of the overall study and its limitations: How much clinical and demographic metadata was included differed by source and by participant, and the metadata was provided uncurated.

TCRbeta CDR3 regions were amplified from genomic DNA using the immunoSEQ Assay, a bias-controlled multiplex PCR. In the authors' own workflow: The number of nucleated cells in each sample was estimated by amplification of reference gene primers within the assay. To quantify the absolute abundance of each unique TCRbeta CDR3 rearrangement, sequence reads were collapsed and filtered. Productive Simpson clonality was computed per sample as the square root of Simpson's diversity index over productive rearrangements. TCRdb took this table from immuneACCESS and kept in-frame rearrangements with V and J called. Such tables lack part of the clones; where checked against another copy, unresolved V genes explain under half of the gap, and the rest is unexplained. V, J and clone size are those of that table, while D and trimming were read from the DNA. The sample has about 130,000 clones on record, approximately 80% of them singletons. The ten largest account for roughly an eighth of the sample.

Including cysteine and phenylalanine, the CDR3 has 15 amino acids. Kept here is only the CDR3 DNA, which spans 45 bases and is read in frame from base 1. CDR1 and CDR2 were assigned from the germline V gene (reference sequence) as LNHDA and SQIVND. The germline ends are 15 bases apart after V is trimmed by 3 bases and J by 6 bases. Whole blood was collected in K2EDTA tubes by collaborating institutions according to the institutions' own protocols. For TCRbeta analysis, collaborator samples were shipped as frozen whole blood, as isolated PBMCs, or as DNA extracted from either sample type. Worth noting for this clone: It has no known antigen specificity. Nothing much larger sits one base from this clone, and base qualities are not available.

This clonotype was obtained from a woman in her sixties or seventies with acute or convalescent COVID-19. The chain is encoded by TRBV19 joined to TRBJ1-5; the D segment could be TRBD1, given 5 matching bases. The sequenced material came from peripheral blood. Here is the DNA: TGTGCCAGTAGTATCGGGAGGGGACTGATTCAGCCCCAGCATTTT. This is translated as CASSIGRGLIQPQHF.